The source of this T cell receptor beta chain is a study of shared clonotypes between healthy human individuals. As defined, naive CD8 cells were CD45RO-negative and positively selected for CCR7, with terminally differentiated effector memory CD45RA+ cells excluded. V was pared by 6 bases and J by 3 bases, with 18 bases of the junction left unmatched. Germline CDR1 reads MDHEN; CDR2 reads SYDVKM. The CDR3 contains 20 residues. Profiled with immunoSEQ multiplex PCR; TCRdb holds only in-frame clones, not every one. The sample shows around 1,900,000 clones, 93% of them seen only once. This chain links TRBV28 with TRBJ2-7, with 15 bases that match TRBD2. Specimen: naive CD8+ T cells from PBMCs. This TCR was recovered from a man younger than 30 in good health. Some clones in this sample may be carry-over from other donors' samples. The CDR3 loop reads CASSPEPPGLAGGLFYEQYF. The CDR3 coding sequence is TGTGCCAGCAGCCCCGAGCCTCCGGGACTAGCGGGAGGACTTTTCTACGAGCAGTACTTC.